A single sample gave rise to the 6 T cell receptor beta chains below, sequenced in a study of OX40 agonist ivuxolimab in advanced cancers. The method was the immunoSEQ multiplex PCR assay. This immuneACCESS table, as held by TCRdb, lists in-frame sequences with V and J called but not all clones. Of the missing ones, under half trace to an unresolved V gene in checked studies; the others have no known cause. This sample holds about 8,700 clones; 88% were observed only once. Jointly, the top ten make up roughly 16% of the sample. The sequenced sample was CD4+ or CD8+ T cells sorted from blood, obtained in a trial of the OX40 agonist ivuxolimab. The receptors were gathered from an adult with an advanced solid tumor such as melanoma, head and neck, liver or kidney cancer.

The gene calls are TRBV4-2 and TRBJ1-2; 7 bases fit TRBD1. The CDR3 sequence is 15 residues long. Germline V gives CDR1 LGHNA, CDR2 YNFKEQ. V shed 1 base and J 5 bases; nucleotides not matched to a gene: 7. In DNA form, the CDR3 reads TGTGCCAGCAGCCAAGTTGGACAGGAACTGTATGGCTACACCTTC. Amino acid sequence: CASSQVGQELYGYTF.

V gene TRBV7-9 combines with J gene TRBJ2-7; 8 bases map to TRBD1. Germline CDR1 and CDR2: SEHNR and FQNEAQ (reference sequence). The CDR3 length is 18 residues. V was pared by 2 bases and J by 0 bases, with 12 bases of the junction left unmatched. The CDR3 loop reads CASSLSPLRGPSSYEQYF. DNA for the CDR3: TGTGCCAGCAGCTTAAGCCCCCTCAGGGGGCCGAGCTCCTACGAGCAGTACTTC.

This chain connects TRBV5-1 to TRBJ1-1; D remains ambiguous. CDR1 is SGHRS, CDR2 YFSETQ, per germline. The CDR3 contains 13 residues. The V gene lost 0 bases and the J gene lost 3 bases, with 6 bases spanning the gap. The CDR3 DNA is TGCGCCAGCAGCTTGGAGGCAGACACTGAAGCTTTCTTT. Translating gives CASSLEADTEAFF.

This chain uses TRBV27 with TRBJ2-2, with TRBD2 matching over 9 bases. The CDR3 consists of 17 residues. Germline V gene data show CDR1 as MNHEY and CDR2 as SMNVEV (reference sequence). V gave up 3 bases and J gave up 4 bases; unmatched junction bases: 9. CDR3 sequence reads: CASSFNERGAVTGELFF. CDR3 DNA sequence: TGTGCCAGCAGTTTTAACGAGCGGGGGGCCGTCACCGGGGAGCTGTTTTTT.

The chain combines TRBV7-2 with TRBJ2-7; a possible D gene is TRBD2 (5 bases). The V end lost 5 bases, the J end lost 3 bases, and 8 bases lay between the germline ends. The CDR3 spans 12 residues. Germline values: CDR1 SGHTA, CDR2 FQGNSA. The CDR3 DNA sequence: TGTGCCAGCAGCGGCGCGGGCTACGAGCAGTACTTC. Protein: CASSGAGYEQYF.

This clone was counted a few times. The chain's CDR3 is CASSVFLNTEAFF. The CDR3 DNA follows: TGTGCCAGCAGCGTGTTCTTGAACACTGAAGCTTTCTTT. The chain employs TRBV9 and TRBJ1-1; no reliable D call. The V and J ends lost 2 bases and 0 bases respectively, with 5 bases between them. Germline V gene lookup returns CDR1 SGDLS and CDR2 YYNGEE. CDR3 length: 13 amino acids.